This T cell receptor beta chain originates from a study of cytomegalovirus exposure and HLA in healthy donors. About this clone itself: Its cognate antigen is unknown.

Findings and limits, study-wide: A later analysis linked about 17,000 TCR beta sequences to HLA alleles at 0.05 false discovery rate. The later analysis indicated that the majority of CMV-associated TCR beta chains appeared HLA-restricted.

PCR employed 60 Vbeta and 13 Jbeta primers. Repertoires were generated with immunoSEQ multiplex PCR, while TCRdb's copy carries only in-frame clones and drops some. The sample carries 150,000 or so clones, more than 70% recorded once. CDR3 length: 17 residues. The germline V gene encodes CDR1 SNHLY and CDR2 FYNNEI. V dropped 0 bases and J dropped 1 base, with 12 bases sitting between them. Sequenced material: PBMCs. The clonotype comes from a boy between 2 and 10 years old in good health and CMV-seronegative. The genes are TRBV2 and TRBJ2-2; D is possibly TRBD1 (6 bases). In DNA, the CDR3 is TGTGCCAGCAGTGAAGCTTCGACAGGCGAGAACACCGGGGAGCTGTTTTTT. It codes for CASSEASTGENTGELFF.